This T cell receptor beta chain stems from a study of cytomegalovirus exposure and HLA in healthy donors. Whole-study context: Unique TCR beta sequences numbering around 110 million came from 150 million to 200 million T cells in an earlier analysis.

Study-wide results and limits: CMV serostatus was the sole immune exposure data available. Judged likely to be a sequencing artifact was a cluster of highly shared sequence variants.

With 60 Vbeta and 13 Jbeta primers, the PCR was carried out. Method: immunoSEQ multiplex PCR; TCRdb's copy keeps in-frame clones and lacks some. The sample holds about 170,000 clones, 80% to 90% seen once. Turning to this clone: As yet, its antigen is unknown.

The source is a woman under 30 in good health and CMV-seronegative. The sequenced sample consisted of PBMCs.

In DNA form, the CDR3 reads TGTGCCAGCAAGGGGTCAACCGGGTACAATCAGCCCCAGCATTTT. This translates into CASKGSTGYNQPQHF. This chain links TRBV28 with TRBJ1-5; possibly TRBD1 for D (5 bases). V gave up 7 bases and J gave up 3 bases, with 16 bases separating them. Germline loops: CDR1 MDHEN, CDR2 SYDVKM. The CDR3 is made up of 15 amino acids.